Here is one T cell receptor (beta chain) with its context. This sample is drawn from a study of PD-L1 blockade in urothelial cancer. Turning to the study itself: About 90% of the roughly 30 patients were men who had bladder-origin urothelial cancer. Earlier, patients had received 0 to 3 chemotherapy regimens. Each blood sample yielded a median of roughly 150,000 T cells.

TCRdb's table, derived via immunoSEQ multiplex PCR, lists solely in-frame clones and lacks some. The sample lists some 97,000 clones; approximately 91% were seen once. This CDR3 has 16 amino acids. The V gene's germline CDR1 is SGDLS and CDR2 YYNGEE. V dropped 0 bases and J dropped 0 bases, with 10 bases sitting between them. The source was PBMCs, collected around atezolizumab (anti-PD-L1) treatment. The chain couples TRBV9 to TRBJ1-3; D is ambiguous. The clonotype comes from a woman aged 80 or over with urothelial cancer. CDR3 DNA sequence: TGTGCCAGCAGCGTAGGGACTGAGAGCTCTGGAAACACCATATATTTT. Its translation is CASSVGTESSGNTIYF.